The 16 T cell receptor beta chains below come from one sample, sequenced in a study of T cell responses to AZD1222 COVID-19 vaccine. TCRdb keeps only in-frame clones here, not all; method: immunoSEQ multiplex PCR. Altogether about 160,000 clones are present, around 95% being singletons, with the ten largest covering around 1.3%. Sequencing used peripheral blood, obtained on day 0 of AZD1222 vaccination. The source is an adult in good health.

Written as DNA, the CDR3 is TGTGCCGGGGGGGCGGCCTCCTACAATGAGCAGTTCTTC. This gives the protein CAGGAASYNEQFF. V gene TRBV10-3 combines with J gene TRBJ2-1; tentatively, D is TRBD2 (7 bases). The V and J ends lost 11 bases and 0 bases respectively, with 11 bases between them. The CDR3 runs 13 residues. CDR1 is ENHRY, CDR2 SYGVKD, per germline.

The rearrangement joins TRBV5-6 to TRBJ2-7; D not resolved. The V end was cut by 4 bases, the J end by 4 bases, with 18 bases between. The V gene's germline CDR1 is SGHDT and CDR2 YYEEEE. CDR3 length equals 15 residues. This CDR3 is CASSLRRTAPYEQYV. DNA of the CDR3: TGTGCCAGCAGCCTTAGACGGACGGCTCCTTACGAGCAGTACGTC.

The rearrangement joins TRBV11-2 to TRBJ1-2; possibly TRBD1 for D (6 bases). The CDR3 length is 13 residues. V was shortened by 6 bases and J by 5 bases, with 13 bases between the two germline ends. Germline CDR1 is SGHAT and CDR2 is FQNNGV. This CDR3 reads CASSQTGTYGYTF. CDR3 bases: TGTGCCAGCAGTCAGACAGGAACATATGGCTACACCTTC.

The V and J genes are TRBV5-1 and TRBJ2-3; D is unresolved. Germline CDR1 and CDR2: SGHRS and YFSETQ. The V end lost 8 bases, the J end lost 4 bases, and 11 bases lay between the germline ends. The CDR3 runs 12 residues. The CDR3 bases are TGCGCCAGTTCTCCCACTGCAGATACGCAGTATTTT. Residues: CASSPTADTQYF.

This chain links TRBV29-1 with TRBJ1-2, with a possible D match to TRBD1 (5 bases). This CDR3 region has 14 residues. Trimming removed 7 bases at V and 0 bases at J, with 15 bases between. Germline values: CDR1 SQVTM, CDR2 ANQGSEA. The CDR3 sequence: CSGGPTDTNYGYTF. As DNA, the CDR3 is TGCAGCGGGGGACCAACGGACACTAACTATGGCTACACCTTC.

The rearrangement uses TRBV11-1 and TRBJ1-5; D not resolved. The CDR3 spans 13 residues. Germline lookup yields CDR1 SGHAT and CDR2 FQDESV (reference sequence). V was pared by 2 bases and J by 7 bases, with 9 bases between. The DNA for the CDR3 is TGTGCCAGCAGCTTAAGTCGGGCCCAGCCCCAGCATTTT. Amino acids: CASSLSRAQPQHF.

The CDR3 nucleotides read TGTGCCAGCAGCCAATTAGGGAACTTGAACACTGAAGCTTTCTTT. Translated, it gives CASSQLGNLNTEAFF. V is TRBV16 and J is TRBJ1-1; D is undetermined. V was trimmed by 1 base and J by 0 bases, leaving 9 bases between them. The germline V gene has CDR1 KGHSY and CDR2 FQNENV. The CDR3 totals 15 residues.

This chain uses TRBV18 with TRBJ2-2, with 10 bases fitting TRBD2. Per the germline V gene, CDR1 is KGHSH and CDR2 is LQKENI. V was pared by 4 bases and J by 2 bases, with 10 bases of the junction left unmatched. The CDR3 consists of 18 residues. The DNA for the CDR3 is TGTGCCAGCTCACTCTTCTCCGGACTAGCGGTAAACACCGGGGAGCTGTTTTTT. Translating it yields CASSLFSGLAVNTGELFF.

The chain uses TRBV24-1 and TRBJ2-1; the match to TRBD2 covers 10 bases. Germline CDR1 reads KGHDR; CDR2 reads SFDVKD. This CDR3 has 14 residues. Trimming cost V 9 bases and J 4 bases; bases outside gene matches: 5. Here the CDR3 DNA reads TGTGCCACCGAGCGGGGGGGCCCGTACAATGAGCAGTTCTTC. Amino acid sequence: CATERGGPYNEQFF.

This clone has just one count. The V and J genes are TRBV5-6 and TRBJ2-7; TRBD1 or TRBD2 may be the D gene (6 bases each). Trimming took off 3 bases at V and 2 bases at J, with 18 bases between the two ends. The germline gives CDR1 SGHDT, CDR2 YYEEEE. The CDR3 extends over 16 amino acids. The CDR3 here is CASSWGAGTDTYEQYV. CDR3 in DNA: TGTGCCAGCAGCTGGGGGGCCGGGACCGATACCTACGAGCAGTACGTC.

The genes are TRBV19 and TRBJ2-5; 9 bases are a match to TRBD1. V lost 5 bases, J lost 5 bases, and 9 bases stayed unmatched. The CDR3 is 15 amino acids. Germline V gene sequence: CDR1 LNHDA, CDR2 SQIVND (reference sequence). CDR3 nucleotide sequence: TGTGCCAGTAGTCCGTACAGGGGGCGCGCTGAGACCCAGTACTTC. This sequence encodes CASSPYRGRAETQYF. Using reference TRBV19 and TRBJ2-5 for the parts outside the CDR3, the full variable domain is DGGITQSPKYLFRKEGQNVTLSCEQNLNHDAMYWYRQDPGQGLRLIYYSQIVNDFQKGDIAEGYSVSREKKESFPLTVTSAQKNPTAFYLCASSPYRGRAETQYFGPGTRLLVL.

This chain uses TRBV18 with TRBJ1-5; D ambiguous. With 3 bases removed from V and 1 base from J, the gap between germline ends came to 7 bases. Germline CDR1 is KGHSH and CDR2 is LQKENI. CDR3 length: 14 amino acids. The CDR3 nucleotides read TGTGCCAGCTCACCGGGAGAGAGCAATCAGCCCCAGCATTTT. Protein product: CASSPGESNQPQHF. The full variable domain, in which reference TRBV18 and TRBJ1-5 provide the parts outside the CDR3, is NAGVMQNPRHLVRRRGQEARLRCSPMKGHSHVYWYRQLPEEGLKFMVYLQKENIIDESGMPKERFSAEFPKEGPSILRIQQVVRGDSAAYFCASSPGESNQPQHFGDGTRLSIL.

The chain employs TRBV7-9 and TRBJ2-3; D is unresolved. This CDR3 is built from 15 residues. The germline V and J ends were trimmed by 2 bases and 0 bases, with 9 bases remaining between them. Germline CDR1 is SEHNR and CDR2 is FQNEAQ (reference sequence). DNA for the CDR3: TGTGCCAGCAGCTTATTCGCGACAAGCACAGATACGCAGTATTTT. It codes for CASSLFATSTDTQYF.

This clone was detected only a few times. J is TRBJ2-4 and V is TRBV4-3; 16 positions agree with TRBD2. With V trimmed by 2 bases and J by 0 bases, 7 bases remained unmatched. The CDR3 contains 20 residues. Germline V gene data show CDR1 as LGHNA and CDR2 as YSLEER. The CDR3 nucleotides read TGCGCCAGCAGCCAATGGGGGACTAGCGGGAGGGGAGAAGCCAAAAACATTCAGTACTTC. It is translated as CASSQWGTSGRGEAKNIQYF.

The V call is TRBV4-1, the J call TRBJ1-2; D uncertain. The ends were cut back, 0 bases at V and 8 bases at J, with 7 bases in the middle. The CDR3 is 12 residues long. Germline V gene sequence: CDR1 MGHRA, CDR2 YSYEKL. CDR3 amino acids: CASSQDIGGYTF. CDR3 sequence (DNA): TGCGCCAGCAGCCAAGATATCGGGGGCTACACCTTC.

V usage is TRBV6-5 and J usage is TRBJ1-1, with D perhaps matching TRBD1 (6 bases). V lost 4 bases and J 1 base, leaving 7 bases between the germline ends. The length of the CDR3 is 13 residues. The germline V gene encodes CDR1 MNHEY and CDR2 SVGAGI. CDR3 amino acids: CASSSGANTEAFF. CDR3 DNA: TGTGCCAGCAGTTCGGGGGCGAACACTGAAGCTTTCTTT.